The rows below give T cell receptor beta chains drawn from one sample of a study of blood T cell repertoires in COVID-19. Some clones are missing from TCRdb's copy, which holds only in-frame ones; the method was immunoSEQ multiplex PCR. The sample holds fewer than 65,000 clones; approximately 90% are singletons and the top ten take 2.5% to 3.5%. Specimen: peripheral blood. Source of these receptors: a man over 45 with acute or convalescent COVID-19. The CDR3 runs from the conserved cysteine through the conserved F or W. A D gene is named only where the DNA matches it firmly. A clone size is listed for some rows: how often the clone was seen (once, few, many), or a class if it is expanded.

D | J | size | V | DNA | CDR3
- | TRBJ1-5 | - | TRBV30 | TGTGCCTGGCGGGACTCGGGGAATGGTCAGCCCCAGCATTTT | CAWRDSGNGQPQHF
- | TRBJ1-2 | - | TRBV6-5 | TGTGCCAGCAGTTACGACGGGGGGCGCGTGTATGGCTACACCTTC | CASSYDGGRVYGYTF
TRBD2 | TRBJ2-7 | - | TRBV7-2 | TGTGCCAGCAGCGCGCAGACTAGCGGGGGGGCGGTGCAGTACTTC | CASSAQTSGGAVQYF
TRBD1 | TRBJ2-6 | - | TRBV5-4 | TGTGCCAGCAGCCCCGGGACAGCAATCTCTGGGGCCAACGTCCTGACTTTC | CASSPGTAISGANVLTF
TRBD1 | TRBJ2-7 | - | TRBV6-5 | TGTGCCAGCAGCCGCGGACAGGGATTATACGAGCAGTACTTC | CASSRGQGLYEQYF
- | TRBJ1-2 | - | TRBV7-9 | TGTGCCAGCAGCTTAGCGCTAGGGAGCTATGGCTACACCTTC | CASSLALGSYGYTF
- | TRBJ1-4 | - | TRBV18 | TGTGCCAGCTCACAGACCGGTGGAGCAACTAATGAAAAACTGTTTTTT | CASSQTGGATNEKLFF
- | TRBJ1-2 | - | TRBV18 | TGTGCCAGCTCACCACTAGAATATGGCTACACCTTC | CASSPLEYGYTF
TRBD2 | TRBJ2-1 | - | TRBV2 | TGTGCCAGTGTGGCTGATGGGGGGGGTAAGATTGGCAATGAGCAGTTCTTC | CASVADGGGKIGNEQFF
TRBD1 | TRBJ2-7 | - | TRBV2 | TGTGCCAGCACAGGGGGCGAGCTACCCTACGAGCAGTACTTC | CASTGGELPYEQYF
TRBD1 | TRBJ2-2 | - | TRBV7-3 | TGTGCCAGCAGCTCGTTGGGACAGCATACAATATCGAACACCGGGGAGCTGTTTTTT | CASSSLGQHTISNTGELFF
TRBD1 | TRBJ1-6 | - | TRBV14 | TGTGCCAGCAGCCAAGCTCCAGGGGGCCGATCACCCCTCCACTTT | CASSQAPGGRSPLHF
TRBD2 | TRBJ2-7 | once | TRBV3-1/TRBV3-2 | TGTGCCAGCAGCCAACCCGGACTAGCGGGGCGGGCAGGGGAGCAGTACTTC | CASSQPGLAGRAGEQYF
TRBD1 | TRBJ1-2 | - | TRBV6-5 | TGTGCCAGCAGGACAGGGGACTATGGCTACACCTTC | CASRTGDYGYTF
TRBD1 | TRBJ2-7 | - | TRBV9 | TGTGCCAGCAGCATGGGACAGGGGGCCTCCTACGAGCAGTACTTC | CASSMGQGASYEQYF
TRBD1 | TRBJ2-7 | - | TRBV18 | TGTGCCAGCTCACCCGACAGGGGCTCCTACGAGCAGTACTTC | CASSPDRGSYEQYF
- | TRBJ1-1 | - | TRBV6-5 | TGTGCCAGCAGGAACTTTATGAACACTGAAGCTTTCTTT | CASRNFMNTEAFF
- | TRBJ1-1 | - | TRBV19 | TGTGCCAGTAGCTATGACCGGGGGACTGAAGCTTTCTTT | CASSYDRGTEAFF
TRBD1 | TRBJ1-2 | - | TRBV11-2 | TGTGCCAGCAGCTTCACCGGACAGGGCGGGGGCTACACCTTC | CASSFTGQGGGYTF
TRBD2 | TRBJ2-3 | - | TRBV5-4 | TGTGCCAGCAGCTCACTAGCGGGGGCTAGCACAGATACGCAGTATTTT | CASSSLAGASTDTQYF
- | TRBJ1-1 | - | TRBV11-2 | TGTGCCAGCAGCTACTCAGGGGTCGGCACTGAAGCTTTCTTT | CASSYSGVGTEAFF
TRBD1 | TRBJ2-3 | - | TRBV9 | TGTGCCAGCAGCGTAGACGAGACAGGGGTGGGGGCCACAGATACGCAGTATTTT | CASSVDETGVGATDTQYF
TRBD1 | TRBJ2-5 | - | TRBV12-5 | TGTGCTAGTGGTACGGGGACAGGGGTGGGTGAGACCCAGTACTTC | CASGTGTGVGETQYF
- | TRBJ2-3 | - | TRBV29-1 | TGCAGCGTGGAACCGGCAGGGAGGCCAGATACGCAGTATTTT | CSVEPAGRPDTQYF
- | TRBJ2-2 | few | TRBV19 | TGTGCCAGTAGTATCGCACTAGTGGGCACCGGGGAGCTGTTTTTT | CASSIALVGTGELFF
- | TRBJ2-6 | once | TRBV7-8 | TGTGCCAGCAGCTCAGCTGGGGCCAACGTCCTGACTTTC | CASSSAGANVLTF
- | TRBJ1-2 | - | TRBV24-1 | TGTGCCACCAGTGTGAGCGAGGGTGGCTACACCTTC | CATSVSEGGYTF
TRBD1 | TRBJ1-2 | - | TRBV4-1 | TGCGCCAGCAGATCCCCCTCGCAGGGGGAGGATGGCTACACCTTC | CASRSPSQGEDGYTF
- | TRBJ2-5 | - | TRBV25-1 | TGTGCCAGCAGTGAGGAACCGACGGGGTATCGGCAAGAGACCCAGTACTTC | CASSEEPTGYRQETQYF
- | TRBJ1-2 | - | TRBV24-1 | TGTGCCACCAGTGATCCCCGGGTGACCGGGGGGGTAGGCTACACCTTC | CATSDPRVTGGVGYTF
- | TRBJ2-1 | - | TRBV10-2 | TGCGCCAGCAGGGGGGATTATCGTTGGGACACCAATAGCTCCTACAATGAGCAGTTCTTC | CASRGDYRWDTNSSYNEQFF
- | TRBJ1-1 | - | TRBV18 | TGTGCCAGCTCATTAGACAGGCCTAACACTGAAGCTTTCTTT | CASSLDRPNTEAFF
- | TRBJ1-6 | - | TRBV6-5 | TGTGCCAGCAGTTACTCGTTCGGGTATTCACCCCTCCACTTT | CASSYSFGYSPLHF
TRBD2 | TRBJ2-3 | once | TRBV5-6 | TGTGCCAGCAGCTTGGTGACTAGCGGGGGTACCGCAGATACGCAGTATTTT | CASSLVTSGGTADTQYF